One and the same sample provided the 17 T cell receptor beta chains below, sequenced in a study of blood T cell repertoires in COVID-19. Repertoires were generated with immunoSEQ multiplex PCR, while TCRdb's copy carries only in-frame clones and drops some. The sample records about 190,000 clones, more than 60% being singletons. Material: peripheral blood. These receptors all stem from a woman aged 45-60 years with acute or convalescent COVID-19.

The chain recombines TRBV6-2 or TRBV6-3 with TRBJ2-7; D is ambiguous. Germline V gives CDR1 MNHEY, CDR2 SVGEGT. V lost 2 bases and J 0 bases, leaving 11 bases between the germline ends. This CDR3 has 15 residues. DNA of the CDR3: TGTGCCAGCAGTTACGGGCAGGTTTCCTCCTACGAGCAGTACTTC. Protein sequence: CASSYGQVSSYEQYF.

The chain couples TRBV28 to TRBJ2-5; TRBD2 agrees at 11 bases. The V segment lost 6 bases and the J segment 5 bases; nucleotides outside the gene matches: 2. CDR1 and CDR2 from the germline V gene are MDHEN and SYDVKM. The CDR3 runs 13 residues. The CDR3 DNA is TGTGCCAGCAGGACTAGCGGGATTGAGACCCAGTACTTC. Its translation is CASRTSGIETQYF.

The chain is built from TRBV6-5 and TRBJ1-5; D is perhaps TRBD1 (5 bases). Per the germline V gene, CDR1 is MNHEY and CDR2 is SVGAGI. The ends were cut back, 2 bases at V and 2 bases at J, with 10 bases in the middle. The CDR3 totals 15 residues. The chain's CDR3 is CASSYPGGGNQPQHF. In nucleotides, the CDR3 is TGTGCCAGCAGTTACCCGGGGGGGGGCAATCAGCCCCAGCATTTT.

This clone was found once. The chain employs TRBV7-2 and TRBJ2-3; D remains unclear. Germline CDR1 reads SGHTA; CDR2 reads FQGNSA. Trimming pared 3 bases from V and 6 bases from J, leaving 4 bases between. CDR3 size: 11 residues. This chain's CDR3 is CASSFPDTQYF. The CDR3 region has the DNA TGTGCCAGCAGCTTCCCGGATACGCAGTATTTT.

The chain couples TRBV2 to TRBJ1-2; D ambiguous. CDR1 is SNHLY and CDR2 is FYNNEI in the germline V gene. Trimming removed 8 bases at V and 4 bases at J, with 14 bases between. CDR3 length equals 13 residues. CDR3 sequence (DNA): TGTGCCAGCTCGAGGGCTTCGGGCTATGGCTACACCTTC. Its protein product is CASSRASGYGYTF.

The gene calls are TRBV18 and TRBJ1-2; D is uncertain. Germline V gene data show CDR1 as KGHSH and CDR2 as LQKENI. The length of the CDR3 is 16 residues. V was cut by 0 bases and J by 7 bases, with 18 bases left in between. The CDR3 DNA is TGTGCCAGCTCACCACCGGGAGGGAAAAAGGCAGGTGGCTACACCTTC. Translated: CASSPPGGKKAGGYTF.

The CDR3 spells CASSLSTVFTEAFF. CDR3 bases: TGTGCCAGCAGTTTATCGACAGTTTTCACTGAAGCTTTCTTT. V gene TRBV27 combines with J gene TRBJ1-1, with TRBD1 as a possible D gene (5 bases). Germline assignment: CDR1 MNHEY and CDR2 SMNVEV (reference sequence). The CDR3 sequence is 14 residues long. Trimming stripped 0 bases from V and 4 bases from J, with 9 bases between.

V is TRBV6-5 and J is TRBJ1-5; D is uncertain. The CDR3 has 14 amino acids. V lost 5 bases and J 0 bases, leaving 8 bases between the germline ends. CDR1 is MNHEY and CDR2 is SVGAGI in the germline V gene. In DNA, the CDR3 is TGTGCCAGCAGTCGAGGTGGTAGCAATCAGCCCCAGCATTTT. Translated, it gives CASSRGGSNQPQHF.

This chain connects TRBV19 to TRBJ2-3, with 10 bases matching TRBD2. The CDR3 has 16 amino acids. V dropped 1 base and J dropped 8; count of bases not matched to a gene: 9. CDR1 is LNHDA, CDR2 SQIVND, per germline (reference sequence). For the CDR3, the DNA is TGTGCCAGTAGTATAGGGACTAGCGGATTTAAAGGTACGCAGTATTTT. Translation: CASSIGTSGFKGTQYF.

This chain joins TRBV18 and TRBJ1-2; 11 nucleotides match TRBD1. J lost 0 bases, V lost 3 bases, and 9 bases had no gene match. Germline CDR1 KGHSH, CDR2 LQKENI. The CDR3 contains 18 residues. The CDR3 region has the DNA TGTGCCAGCTCACCCCGGACAGGGGGCCTTGACTCTAACTATGGCTACACCTTC. Translated, it gives CASSPRTGGLDSNYGYTF.

The gene calls are TRBV14 and TRBJ1-1, with D unclear. The CDR3 covers 14 residues. Per the germline V gene, CDR1 is SGHDN and CDR2 is FVKESK. V shed 2 bases and J shed 2 bases, with 9 bases lying between them. This chain's CDR3 is CASSQRGINTEAFF. CDR3 DNA: TGTGCCAGCAGCCAAAGAGGGATTAACACTGAAGCTTTCTTT.

The chain uses TRBV5-1 and TRBJ2-7; TRBD1 matches 7 bases. The V and J ends lost 0 bases and 2 bases, in that order; junction bases with no gene match: 2. Germline-derived CDR1 and CDR2 are SGHRS and YFSETQ. The CDR3 is made up of 14 amino acids. The DNA of the CDR3 is TGCGCCAGCAGCTTGGACAGGGGAGCCTACGAGCAGTACTTC. It codes for CASSLDRGAYEQYF. The whole variable domain, filled in from reference TRBV5-1 and TRBJ2-7, reads KAGVTQTPRYLIKTRGQQVTLSCSPISGHRSVSWYQQTPGQGLQFLFEYFSETQRNKGNFPGRFSGRQFSNSRSEMNVSTLELGDSALYLCASSLDRGAYEQYFGPGTRLTVT.

The chain uses TRBV5-4 and TRBJ1-6; 9 bases align to TRBD1. CDR1 is SGHNT, CDR2 YYREEE, per germline (reference sequence). Trimming took 3 bases from V and 9 from J; bases not matched to a gene: 4. The CDR3 covers 14 residues. The CDR3 region is CASSWDREVSPLHF. CDR3 in DNA: TGTGCCAGCAGCTGGGACAGGGAAGTTTCACCCCTCCACTTT.

V and J are TRBV12-5 and TRBJ2-7; 7 bases match TRBD1. The J segment lost 2 bases and the V segment lost 6 bases, leaving 1 base of the junction unmatched. The CDR3 is made up of 12 amino acids. Germline assignment: CDR1 LGHNT and CDR2 FRNRAP. The CDR3 reads CASGTGAYEQYF. The CDR3 region has the DNA TGTGCTAGTGGCACAGGGGCCTACGAGCAGTACTTC. The full variable domain, rest sourced from reference TRBV12-5 and TRBJ2-7, is DARVTQTPRHKVTEMGQEVTMRCQPILGHNTVFWYRQTMMQGLELLAYFRNRAPLDDSGMPKDRFSAEMPDATLATLKIQPSEPRDSAVYFCASGTGAYEQYFGPGTRLTVT.

J is TRBJ2-1 and V is TRBV28; 8 nucleotides match TRBD2. V was clipped by 2 bases and J by 12 bases; unmatched bases: 3. CDR3 length: 12 amino acids. Germline-derived CDR1 and CDR2 are MDHEN and SYDVKM. CDR3: CASSLRTSGQFF. CDR3 sequence (DNA): TGTGCCAGCAGTTTAAGAACTAGCGGGCAGTTCTTC.

In DNA form, the CDR3 reads TGCGCCAGCAGCTCGACAGGGCGAGTTGGGACTGAAGCTTTCTTT. It codes for CASSSTGRVGTEAFF. J is TRBJ1-1 and V is TRBV5-1, with TRBD1 matching 7 bases. V shed 3 bases and J 5 bases; nucleotides not matched to a gene: 10. Looked up from germline, CDR1 is SGHRS and CDR2 is YFSETQ. The length of the CDR3 is 15 residues. Together with reference TRBV5-1 and TRBJ1-1, the CDR3 gives the full variable domain: KAGVTQTPRYLIKTRGQQVTLSCSPISGHRSVSWYQQTPGQGLQFLFEYFSETQRNKGNFPGRFSGRQFSNSRSEMNVSTLELGDSALYLCASSSTGRVGTEAFFGQGTRLTVV.

This rearrangement joins TRBV6-5 to TRBJ2-7; D is undetermined. The germline V gene encodes CDR1 MNHEY and CDR2 SVGAGI. The CDR3 covers 11 residues. V lost 7 bases and J lost 5, with 9 bases in between. CDR3 DNA sequence: TGTGCCAGCAAGAGGAGAGACGAGCAGTACTTC. It specifies CASKRRDEQYF.